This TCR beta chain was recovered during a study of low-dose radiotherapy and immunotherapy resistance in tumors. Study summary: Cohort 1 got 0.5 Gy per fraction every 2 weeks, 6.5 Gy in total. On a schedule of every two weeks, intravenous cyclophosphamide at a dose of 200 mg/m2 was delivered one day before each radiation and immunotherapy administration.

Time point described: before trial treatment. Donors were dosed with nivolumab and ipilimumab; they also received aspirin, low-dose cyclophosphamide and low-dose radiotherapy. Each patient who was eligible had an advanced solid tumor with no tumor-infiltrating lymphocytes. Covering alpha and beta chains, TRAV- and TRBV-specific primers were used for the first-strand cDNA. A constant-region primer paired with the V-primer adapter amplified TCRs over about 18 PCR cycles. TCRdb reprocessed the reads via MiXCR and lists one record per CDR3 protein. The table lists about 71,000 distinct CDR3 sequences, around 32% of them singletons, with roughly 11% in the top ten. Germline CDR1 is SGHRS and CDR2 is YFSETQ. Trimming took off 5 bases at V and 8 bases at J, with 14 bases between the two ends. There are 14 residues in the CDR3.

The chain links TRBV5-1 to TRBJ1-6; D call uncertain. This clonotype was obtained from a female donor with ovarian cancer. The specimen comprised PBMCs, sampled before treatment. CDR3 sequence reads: CASRGTPADSPLHF. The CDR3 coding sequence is TGCGCCAGCAGGGGAACACCGGCGGATTCACCCCTCCACTTT. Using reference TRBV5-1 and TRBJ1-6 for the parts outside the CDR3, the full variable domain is KAGVTQTPRYLIKTRGQQVTLSCSPISGHRSVSWYQQTPGQGLQFLFEYFSETQRNKGNFPGRFSGRQFSNSRSEMNVSTLELGDSALYLCASRGTPADSPLHFGNGTRLTVT.